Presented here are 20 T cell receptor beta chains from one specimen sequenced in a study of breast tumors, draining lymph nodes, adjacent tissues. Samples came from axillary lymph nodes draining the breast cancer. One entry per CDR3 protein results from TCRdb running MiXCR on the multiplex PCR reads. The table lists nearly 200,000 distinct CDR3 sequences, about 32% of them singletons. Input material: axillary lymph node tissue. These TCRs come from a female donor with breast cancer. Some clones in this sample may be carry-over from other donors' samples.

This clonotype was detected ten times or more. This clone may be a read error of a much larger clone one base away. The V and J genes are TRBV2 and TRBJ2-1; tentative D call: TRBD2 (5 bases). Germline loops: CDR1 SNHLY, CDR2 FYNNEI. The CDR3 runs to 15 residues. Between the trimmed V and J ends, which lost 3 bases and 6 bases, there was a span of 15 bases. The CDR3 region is CASSDQAPGSNEQFF. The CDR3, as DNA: TGTGCCAGCAGTGACCAGGCCCCTGGGAGCAATGAGCAGTTCTTC.

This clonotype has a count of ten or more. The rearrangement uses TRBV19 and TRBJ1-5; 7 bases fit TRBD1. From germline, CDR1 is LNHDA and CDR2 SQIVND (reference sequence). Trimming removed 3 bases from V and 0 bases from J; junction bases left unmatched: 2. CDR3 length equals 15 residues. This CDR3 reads CASSMTGTSNQPQHF. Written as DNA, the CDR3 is TGTGCCAGTAGTATGACAGGGACTAGCAATCAGCCCCAGCATTTT.

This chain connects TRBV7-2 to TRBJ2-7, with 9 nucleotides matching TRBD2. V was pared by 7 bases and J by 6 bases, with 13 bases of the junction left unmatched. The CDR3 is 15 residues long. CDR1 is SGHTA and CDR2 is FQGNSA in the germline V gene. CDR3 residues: CASTLGLAGTCEQYF. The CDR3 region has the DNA TGTGCCAGCACCCTAGGGCTAGCGGGAACCTGCGAGCAGTACTTC. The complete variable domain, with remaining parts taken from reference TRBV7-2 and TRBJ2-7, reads GAGVSQSPSNKVTEKGKDVELRCDPISGHTALYWYRQSLGQGLEFLIYFQGNSAPDKSGLPSDRFSAERTGGSVSTLTIQRTQQEDSAVYLCASTLGLAGTCEQYFGPGTRLTVT.

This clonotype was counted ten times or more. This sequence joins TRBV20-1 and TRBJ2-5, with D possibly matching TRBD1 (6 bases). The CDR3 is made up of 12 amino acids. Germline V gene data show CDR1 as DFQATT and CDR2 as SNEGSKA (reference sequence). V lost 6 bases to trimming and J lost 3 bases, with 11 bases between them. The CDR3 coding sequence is TGCAGTGCCGACAGGCAGAAAGAGACCCAGTACTTC. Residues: CSADRQKETQYF.

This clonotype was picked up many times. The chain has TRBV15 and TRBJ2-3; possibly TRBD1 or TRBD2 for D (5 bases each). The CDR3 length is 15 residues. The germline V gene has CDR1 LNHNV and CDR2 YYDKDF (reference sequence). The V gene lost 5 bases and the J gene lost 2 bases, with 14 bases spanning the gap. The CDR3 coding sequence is TGTGCCACCAGCGCGAGGGGCAGGTACACAGATACGCAGTATTTT. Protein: CATSARGRYTDTQYF.

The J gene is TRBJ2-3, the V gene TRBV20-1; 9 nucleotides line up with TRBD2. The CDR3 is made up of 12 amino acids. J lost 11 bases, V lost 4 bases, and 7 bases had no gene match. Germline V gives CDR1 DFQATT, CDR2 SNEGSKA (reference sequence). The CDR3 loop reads CSAIAGVNEQYF. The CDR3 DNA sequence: TGCAGTGCTATAGCGGGAGTTAATGAGCAGTATTTT.

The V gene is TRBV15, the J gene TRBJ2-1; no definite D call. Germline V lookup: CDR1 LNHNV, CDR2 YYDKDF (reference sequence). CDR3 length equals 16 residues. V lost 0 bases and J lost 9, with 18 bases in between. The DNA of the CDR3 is TGTGCCACCAGCAGAGATCTTAGCAGCTTTGGCAGTGAGCAGTTCTTC. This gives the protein CATSRDLSSFGSEQFF.

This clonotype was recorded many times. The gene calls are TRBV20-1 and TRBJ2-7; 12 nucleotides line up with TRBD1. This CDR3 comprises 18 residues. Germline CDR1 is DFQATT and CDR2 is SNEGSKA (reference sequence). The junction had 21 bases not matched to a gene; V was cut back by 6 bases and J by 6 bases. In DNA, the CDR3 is TGCAGTGCGCTACTAGCCGGGACAGGGGGCAACCTTGGAGGCGAGCAGTACTTC. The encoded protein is CSALLAGTGGNLGGEQYF.

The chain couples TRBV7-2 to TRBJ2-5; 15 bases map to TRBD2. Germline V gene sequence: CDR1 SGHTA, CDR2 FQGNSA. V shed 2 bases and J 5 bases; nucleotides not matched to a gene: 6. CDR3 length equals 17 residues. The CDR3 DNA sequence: TGTGCCAGCAGCTTACGGACTAGCGGGGGGGCCGTGGAGACCCAGTACTTC. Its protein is CASSLRTSGGAVETQYF.

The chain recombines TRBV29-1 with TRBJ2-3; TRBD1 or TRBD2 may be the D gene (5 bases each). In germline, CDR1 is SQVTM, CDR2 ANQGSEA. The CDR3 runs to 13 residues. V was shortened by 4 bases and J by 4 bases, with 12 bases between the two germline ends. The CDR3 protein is CSVGRDGADTQYF. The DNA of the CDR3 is TGCAGCGTTGGCCGGGACGGGGCAGATACGCAGTATTTT.

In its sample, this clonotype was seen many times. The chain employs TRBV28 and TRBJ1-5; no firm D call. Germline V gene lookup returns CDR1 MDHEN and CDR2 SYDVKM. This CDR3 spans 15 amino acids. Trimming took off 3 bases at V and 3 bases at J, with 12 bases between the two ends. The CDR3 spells CASSFISGFNQPQHF. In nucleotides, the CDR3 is TGTGCCAGCAGTTTTATTTCCGGTTTCAATCAGCCCCAGCATTTT.

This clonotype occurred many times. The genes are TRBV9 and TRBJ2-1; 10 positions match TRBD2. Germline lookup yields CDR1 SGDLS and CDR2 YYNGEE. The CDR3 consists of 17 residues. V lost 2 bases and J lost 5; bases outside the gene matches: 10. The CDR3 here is CASSVLAGVSFDNEQFF. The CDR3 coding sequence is TGTGCCAGCAGCGTTCTAGCGGGAGTAAGCTTCGACAATGAGCAGTTCTTC. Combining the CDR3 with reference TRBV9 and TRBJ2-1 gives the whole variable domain DSGVTQTPKHLITATGQRVTLRCSPRSGDLSVYWYQQSLDQGLQFLIQYYNGEERAKGNILERFSAQQFPDLHSELNLSSLELGDSALYFCASSVLAGVSFDNEQFFGPGTRLTVL.

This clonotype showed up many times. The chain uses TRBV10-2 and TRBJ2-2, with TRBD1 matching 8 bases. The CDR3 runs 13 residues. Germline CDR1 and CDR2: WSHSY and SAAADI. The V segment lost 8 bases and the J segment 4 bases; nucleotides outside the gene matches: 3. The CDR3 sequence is CASRDRSTGELFF. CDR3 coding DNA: TGCGCCAGCCGGGACAGGAGCACCGGGGAGCTGTTTTTT.

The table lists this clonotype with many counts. CDR3 residues: CASTPSGTDFEQFF. The CDR3 DNA sequence: TGTGCCAGCACCCCTAGCGGGACGGACTTTGAGCAGTTCTTC. J is TRBJ2-1 and V is TRBV7-2; 9 bases fit TRBD2. The V gene end was trimmed by 7 bases and the J gene end by 9 bases; junction bases not matched to a gene: 10. Germline V gene lookup returns CDR1 SGHTA and CDR2 FQGNSA. This CDR3 region has 14 residues.

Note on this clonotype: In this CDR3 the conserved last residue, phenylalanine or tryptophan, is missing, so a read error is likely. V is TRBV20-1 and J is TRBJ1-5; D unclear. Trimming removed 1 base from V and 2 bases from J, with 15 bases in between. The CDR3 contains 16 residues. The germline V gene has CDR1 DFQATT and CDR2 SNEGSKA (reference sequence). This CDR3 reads CSARGHTTLGNQPQHG. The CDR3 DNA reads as TGCAGTGCTAGAGGGCACACCACCTTGGGCAATCAGCCCCAGCATGGT.

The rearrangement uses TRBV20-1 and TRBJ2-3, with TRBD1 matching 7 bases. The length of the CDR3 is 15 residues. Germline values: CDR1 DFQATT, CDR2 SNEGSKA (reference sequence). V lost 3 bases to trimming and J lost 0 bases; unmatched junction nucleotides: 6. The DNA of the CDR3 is TGCAGTGCTAGGGATCAGGGGGATAGCACAGATACGCAGTATTTT. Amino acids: CSARDQGDSTDTQYF.

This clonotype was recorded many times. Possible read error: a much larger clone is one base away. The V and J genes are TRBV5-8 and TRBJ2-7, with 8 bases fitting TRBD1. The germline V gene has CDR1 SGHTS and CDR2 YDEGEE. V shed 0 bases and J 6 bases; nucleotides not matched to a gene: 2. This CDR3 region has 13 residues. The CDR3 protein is CASSLGGTGEQYF. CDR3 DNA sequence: TGTGCCAGCAGCTTGGGCGGGACAGGCGAGCAGTACTTC.

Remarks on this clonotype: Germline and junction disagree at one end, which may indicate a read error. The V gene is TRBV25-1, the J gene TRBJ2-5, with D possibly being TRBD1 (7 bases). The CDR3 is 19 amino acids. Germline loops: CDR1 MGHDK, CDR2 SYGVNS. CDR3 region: CASSQQGSRGLARDETQYF. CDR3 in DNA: TGTGCCAGCAGCCAACAGGGTTCGAGGGGGCTAGCGAGAGATGAGACCCAGTACTTT.

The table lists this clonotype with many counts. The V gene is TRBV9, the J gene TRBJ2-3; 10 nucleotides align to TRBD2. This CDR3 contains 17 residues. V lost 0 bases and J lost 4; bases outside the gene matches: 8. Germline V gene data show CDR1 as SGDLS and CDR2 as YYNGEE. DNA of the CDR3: TGTGCCAGCAGCGTAGGATCGAGCGGGGGGGCCGCAGATACGCAGTATTTT. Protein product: CASSVGSSGGAADTQYF.

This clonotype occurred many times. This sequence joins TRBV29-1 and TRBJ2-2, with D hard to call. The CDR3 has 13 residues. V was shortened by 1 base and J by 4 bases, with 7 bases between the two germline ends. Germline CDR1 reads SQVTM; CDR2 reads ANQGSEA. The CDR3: CSVEGPLTGELFF. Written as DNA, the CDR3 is TGCAGCGTTGAAGGGCCTCTCACCGGGGAGCTGTTTTTT.